This entry lists 8 T cell receptor beta chains sequenced from one sample in a study of cytomegalovirus exposure and HLA in healthy donors. Vbeta (60) and Jbeta (13) primers were used in the PCR. Some clones are missing from TCRdb's copy, which holds only in-frame ones; the method was immunoSEQ multiplex PCR. Found here are roughly 55,000 clones; the top ten clones hold about 10%. The sample taken for sequencing was PBMCs. The receptors originated from a woman aged 45-60 years in good health and CMV-seropositive.

This chain links TRBV18 with TRBJ2-1; D gene uncertain. Germline CDR1 KGHSH, CDR2 LQKENI. CDR3 length equals 15 residues. V gave up 3 bases and J gave up 3 bases, with 12 bases separating them. Here the CDR3 reads CASSPVAVSYNEQFF. The CDR3 nucleotides read TGTGCCAGCTCACCGGTTGCGGTCAGCTACAATGAGCAGTTCTTC.

CDR3 residues: CSVSWGLPVHEQYF. CDR3 bases: TGCAGCGTTTCCTGGGGGCTACCCGTCCACGAGCAGTACTTC. The chain couples TRBV29-1 to TRBJ2-7; D might be TRBD1 (6 bases). V lost 5 bases, J lost 5 bases, and 19 bases lay in between. Per germline, CDR1 SQVTM and CDR2 ANQGSEA. CDR3 length: 14 residues.

On this clone: Other DNA variants within this sample encode the same CDR3. The V and J genes are TRBV5-1 and TRBJ2-1; possibly TRBD2 for D (5 bases). V was shortened by 5 bases and J by 2 bases, with 14 bases between the two germline ends. Germline V gives CDR1 SGHRS, CDR2 YFSETQ. This CDR3 contains 15 residues. The CDR3 nucleotides are TGCGCCAGCAGAGACTTCCCGGGGACCTACAATGAGCAGTTCTTC. Translating it yields CASRDFPGTYNEQFF.

The chain employs TRBV11-2 and TRBJ2-1; possible D gene TRBD2, 7 bases. The ends were cut back, 1 base at V and 6 bases at J, with 13 bases in the middle. There are 15 residues in the CDR3. CDR1 is SGHAT, CDR2 FQNNGV, per germline. The CDR3 spells CASSLVGGQSNEQFF. CDR3 sequence (DNA): TGTGCCAGCAGCTTAGTCGGGGGGCAGAGCAATGAGCAGTTCTTC. Looking up the rest from reference TRBV11-2 and TRBJ2-1 gives the full variable domain: EAGVAQSPRYKIIEKRQSVAFWCNPISGHATLYWYQQILGQGPKLLIQFQNNGVVDDSQLPKDRFSAERLKGVDSTLKIQPAKLEDSAVYLCASSLVGGQSNEQFFGPGTRLTVL.

The chain is built from TRBV4-1 and TRBJ2-5; 9 positions agree with TRBD2. The CDR3 extends over 18 amino acids. The germline gives CDR1 MGHRA, CDR2 YSYEKL. The ends lost 6 bases at V and 3 bases at J; junction bases unmatched: 17. The CDR3: CASSGGLAGPNPKETQYF. CDR3 DNA sequence: TGCGCCAGCAGTGGGGGGCTAGCGGGACCTAACCCCAAAGAGACCCAGTACTTC.

V gene TRBV7-2 combines with J gene TRBJ2-1; 9 bases are a match to TRBD2. Unmatched junction bases numbered 14, after V lost 7 bases and J lost 4 bases. This CDR3 contains 17 residues. Germline loops: CDR1 SGHTA, CDR2 FQGNSA. The CDR3 loop is CASTQPSAGGRYNEQFF. The CDR3 region has the DNA TGTGCCAGCACCCAACCCTCAGCGGGGGGTCGGTACAATGAGCAGTTCTTC.

The chain recombines TRBV30 with TRBJ2-7; TRBD2 is a possible D gene (6 bases). Germline-derived CDR1 and CDR2 are GTSNPN and SVGIG (reference sequence). The CDR3 runs 14 residues. Trimming pared 5 bases from V and 4 bases from J, leaving 18 bases between. The CDR3 sequence: CAWGKAGTSYEQYF. CDR3 coding DNA: TGTGCCTGGGGTAAGGCGGGAACATCATACGAGCAGTACTTC.

The genes are TRBV7-2 and TRBJ1-1; no clear D gene. CDR3 length: 13 residues. Trimming cost V 1 base and J 2 bases, with 5 bases left between them. The germline gives CDR1 SGHTA, CDR2 FQGNSA. In nucleotides, the CDR3 is TGTGCCAGCAGCTTAGGTATTAACACTGAAGCTTTCTTT. Protein product: CASSLGINTEAFF.